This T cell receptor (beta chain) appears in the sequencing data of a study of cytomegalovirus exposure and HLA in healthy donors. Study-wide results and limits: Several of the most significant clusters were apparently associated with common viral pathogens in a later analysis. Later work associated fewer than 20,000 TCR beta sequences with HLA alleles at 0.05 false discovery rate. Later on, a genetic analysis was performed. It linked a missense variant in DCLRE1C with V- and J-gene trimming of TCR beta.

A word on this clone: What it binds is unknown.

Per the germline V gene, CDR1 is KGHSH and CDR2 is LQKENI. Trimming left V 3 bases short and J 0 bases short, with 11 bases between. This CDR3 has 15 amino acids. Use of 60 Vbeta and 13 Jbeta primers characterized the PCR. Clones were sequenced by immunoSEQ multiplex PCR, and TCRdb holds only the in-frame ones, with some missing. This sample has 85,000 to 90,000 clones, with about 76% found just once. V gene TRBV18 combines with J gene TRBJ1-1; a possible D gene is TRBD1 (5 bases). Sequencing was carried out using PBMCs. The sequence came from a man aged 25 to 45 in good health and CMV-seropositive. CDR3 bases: TGTGCCAGCTCACCCCTGGCAGGGTTGAACACTGAAGCTTTCTTT. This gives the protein CASSPLAGLNTEAFF.